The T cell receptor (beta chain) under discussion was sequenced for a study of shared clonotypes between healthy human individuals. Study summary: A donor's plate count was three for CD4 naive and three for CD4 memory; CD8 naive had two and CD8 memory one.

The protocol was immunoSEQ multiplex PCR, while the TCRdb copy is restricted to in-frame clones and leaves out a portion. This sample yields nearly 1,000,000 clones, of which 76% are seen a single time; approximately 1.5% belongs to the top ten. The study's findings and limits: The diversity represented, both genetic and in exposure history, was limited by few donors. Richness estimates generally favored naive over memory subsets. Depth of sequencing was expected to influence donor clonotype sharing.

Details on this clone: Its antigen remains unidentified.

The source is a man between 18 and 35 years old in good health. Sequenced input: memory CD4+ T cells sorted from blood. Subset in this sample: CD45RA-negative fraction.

The CDR3 spells CASRDSVGSSTDTQYF. The CDR3 DNA reads as TGCGCCAGCAGGGACTCTGTGGGTTCTAGCACAGATACGCAGTATTTT. The genes are TRBV5-1 and TRBJ2-3, with D possibly matching TRBD2 (5 bases). Trimming took 5 bases from V and 0 from J, leaving 16 bases between them. CDR3 length: 16 amino acids. The germline V gene has CDR1 SGHRS and CDR2 YFSETQ.